The following is a TCR beta chain sequence with its context. Losses at the gene ends were 2 bases for V and 4 bases for J; bases not matched to a gene: 6. The CDR3 sequence is 15 residues long. Germline values: CDR1 LNHDA, CDR2 SQIVND (reference sequence). The method was immunoSEQ multiplex PCR; TCRdb's version includes in-frame clones alone and lacks a portion of them. This sample has some 130,000 clones, with roughly 84% found just once. The cohort comprised adults aged about 18 to 100 years residing in about two dozen US areas. The sample belongs to a study of blood T cell repertoires in COVID-19. In the study overall: Donors in the United States, Italy and Spain gave samples during acute or convalescent COVID-19. In each case, the material was cDNA or gDNA derived from T cells, B-cell-depleted T cells, or PBMCs.

The source of this sequence is a man between 40 and 49 years old with acute COVID-19. The sample comprised PBMCs or T cells enriched from blood (not recorded which). The rearrangement uses TRBV19 and TRBJ1-2; 8 positions match TRBD1. In nucleotides, the CDR3 is TGTGCCAGTAGTATACTTGGGACAGGTTCCTATGGCTACACCTTC. This translates into CASSILGTGSYGYTF.